The rows below give T cell receptor beta chains drawn from one sample of a study of beta chain features in type 1 diabetes. Here immunoSEQ multiplex PCR was the method, and the copy in TCRdb shows in-frame clones only, minus some. Among 600,000 to 700,000 clones, around 15% were seen once, and the ten largest hold less than 0.025%. The sample was naive CD4+ T cells from blood. These TCRs come from a young man with type 1 diabetes. Each CDR3 is given with its conserved first and last residue. A D gene is named only where the DNA matches it firmly. Only some rows state a clone size, as once, few, many or a class for expanded clones.

clone_size: -; d_call: -; v_call: TRBV28; j_call: TRBJ1-2; cdr3_nt: TGTGCCAGCAGTTTAGGTCAGCTTGACGGCTACACCTTC; cdr3_aa: CASSLGQLDGYTF
clone_size: few; d_call: -; v_call: TRBV4-2; j_call: TRBJ2-7; cdr3_nt: TGTGCCAGCAGCCAAGCCTTCACCGCCGGGAGCTCCTACGAGCAGTACTTC; cdr3_aa: CASSQAFTAGSSYEQYF
clone_size: few; d_call: -; v_call: TRBV5-4; j_call: TRBJ2-5; cdr3_nt: TGTGCCAGCAGCTCTAGGGTGGCGACCCCGGGGGAGACCCAGTACTTC; cdr3_aa: CASSSRVATPGETQYF
clone_size: few; d_call: TRBD1; v_call: TRBV9; j_call: TRBJ1-5; cdr3_nt: TGTGCCAGCAGCGGTGGGACAGCTTTTAGCAATCAGCCCCAGCATTTT; cdr3_aa: CASSGGTAFSNQPQHF
clone_size: -; d_call: TRBD1; v_call: TRBV5-6; j_call: TRBJ2-7; cdr3_nt: TGTGCCAGCAGCCCGGGACAGAACTCCTACGAGCAGTACTTC; cdr3_aa: CASSPGQNSYEQYF
clone_size: few; d_call: -; v_call: TRBV28; j_call: TRBJ1-2; cdr3_nt: TGTGCCAGCAGTTTTGAAGGAAGCGGAGCTAACTATGGCTACACCTTC; cdr3_aa: CASSFEGSGANYGYTF
clone_size: -; d_call: TRBD2; v_call: TRBV30; j_call: TRBJ2-5; cdr3_nt: TGTGCCTTGGGGACTAGCGGGGGAGAGACCCAGTACTTC; cdr3_aa: CALGTSGGETQYF
clone_size: -; d_call: TRBD1; v_call: TRBV13; j_call: TRBJ2-3; cdr3_nt: TGTGCCAGCAGCCCTCGGACAGGACGTCCAGATACGCAGTATTTT; cdr3_aa: CASSPRTGRPDTQYF
clone_size: -; d_call: -; v_call: TRBV10-2; j_call: TRBJ2-2; cdr3_nt: TGCGCCACCTCCAGGGAGGTAAACACCGGGGAGCTGTTTTTT; cdr3_aa: CATSREVNTGELFF
clone_size: -; d_call: -; v_call: TRBV4-2; j_call: TRBJ2-7; cdr3_nt: TGTGCCAGCAGTGAAGGGTGGAGCTCCTACGAGCAGTACTTC; cdr3_aa: CASSEGWSSYEQYF
clone_size: few; d_call: TRBD1; v_call: TRBV29-1; j_call: TRBJ2-5; cdr3_nt: TGCAGCGTCTACGACAGGGCGAGGGAGACCCAGTACTTC; cdr3_aa: CSVYDRARETQYF
clone_size: -; d_call: -; v_call: TRBV7-9; j_call: TRBJ1-4; cdr3_nt: TGTGCCAGCACCGCAGTGGGGGATGATGAAAAACTGTTTTTT; cdr3_aa: CASTAVGDDEKLFF
clone_size: few; d_call: -; v_call: TRBV19; j_call: TRBJ2-4; cdr3_nt: TGTGCCAGTAGTATACAGAAAAACATTCAGTACTTC; cdr3_aa: CASSIQKNIQYF
clone_size: few; d_call: -; v_call: TRBV7-9; j_call: TRBJ2-3; cdr3_nt: TGTGCCAGCAGCCCCTTGACTGTTACAGATACGCAGTATTTT; cdr3_aa: CASSPLTVTDTQYF
clone_size: -; d_call: -; v_call: TRBV5-8; j_call: TRBJ2-5; cdr3_nt: TGTGCCAGCAGTCAGCCAAGGACCCAGTACTTC; cdr3_aa: CASSQPRTQYF
clone_size: -; d_call: TRBD2; v_call: TRBV5-4; j_call: TRBJ2-7; cdr3_nt: TGTGCCAGCAGCTTAGGGGCGGGGGGTCCCTACGAGCAGTACTTC; cdr3_aa: CASSLGAGGPYEQYF
clone_size: -; d_call: -; v_call: TRBV19; j_call: TRBJ2-7; cdr3_nt: TGTGCCAGTAGTACATCCGGGCCCTACGAGCAGTACTTC; cdr3_aa: CASSTSGPYEQYF
clone_size: -; d_call: -; v_call: TRBV6-1; j_call: TRBJ2-7; cdr3_nt: TGTGCCAGCAGTGAAGTCCAGGTGGGGGAGCAGTACTTC; cdr3_aa: CASSEVQVGEQYF
clone_size: few; d_call: -; v_call: TRBV2; j_call: TRBJ2-7; cdr3_nt: TGTGCCAGCACCGGGGATTTTTACGAGCAGTACTTC; cdr3_aa: CASTGDFYEQYF
clone_size: few; d_call: -; v_call: TRBV7-2; j_call: TRBJ2-7; cdr3_nt: TGTGCCAGCAGCATCCTGGGCGGCTACGAGCAGTACTTC; cdr3_aa: CASSILGGYEQYF
clone_size: -; d_call: TRBD2; v_call: TRBV5-6; j_call: TRBJ2-7; cdr3_nt: TGTGCCAGCACTCGGTGGACTAGCCTTGACGAGCAGTACTTC; cdr3_aa: CASTRWTSLDEQYF
clone_size: few; d_call: -; v_call: TRBV27; j_call: TRBJ1-2; cdr3_nt: TGTGCCAGCAGTTTATCAGGGTATGGCTACACCTTC; cdr3_aa: CASSLSGYGYTF
clone_size: -; d_call: -; v_call: TRBV19; j_call: TRBJ1-5; cdr3_nt: TGTGCCACAGGGAAGGGCAATCAGCCCCAGCATTTT; cdr3_aa: CATGKGNQPQHF
clone_size: -; d_call: -; v_call: TRBV9; j_call: TRBJ1-5; cdr3_nt: TGTGCCAGCAGCGTAGGGGGGGTTAGCAATCAGCCCCAGCATTTT; cdr3_aa: CASSVGGVSNQPQHF
clone_size: -; d_call: -; v_call: TRBV5-6; j_call: TRBJ1-2; cdr3_nt: TGTGCCAGCAGCTTGTTTGGGGGCTACACCTTC; cdr3_aa: CASSLFGGYTF
clone_size: -; d_call: -; v_call: TRBV5-1; j_call: TRBJ2-3; cdr3_nt: TGCGCCAGCAGCTTGTCCTTCCAGCGAAGCACAGATACGCAGTATTTT; cdr3_aa: CASSLSFQRSTDTQYF
clone_size: few; d_call: -; v_call: TRBV18; j_call: TRBJ2-5; cdr3_nt: TGTGCCAGCTCACCACTCGGACAAGAGACCCAGTACTTC; cdr3_aa: CASSPLGQETQYF
clone_size: few; d_call: -; v_call: TRBV6-5; j_call: TRBJ1-1; cdr3_nt: TGTGCCAGCAGTTATGACCCAAACACTGAAGCTTTCTTT; cdr3_aa: CASSYDPNTEAFF
clone_size: -; d_call: -; v_call: TRBV7-9; j_call: TRBJ1-5; cdr3_nt: TGTGCCAGCACCCTCGGGGTTGATTTAAATCAGCCCCAGCATTTT; cdr3_aa: CASTLGVDLNQPQHF
clone_size: few; d_call: -; v_call: TRBV11-3; j_call: TRBJ2-1; cdr3_nt: TGTGCCATCTCACAGGGCGATGAGCAGTTCTTC; cdr3_aa: CAISQGDEQFF
clone_size: -; d_call: TRBD1; v_call: TRBV30; j_call: TRBJ2-3; cdr3_nt: TGTGCCTGGAGGGATAAACAGGGGCGGTTTGATACGCAGTATTTT; cdr3_aa: CAWRDKQGRFDTQYF
clone_size: few; d_call: TRBD1; v_call: TRBV6-6; j_call: TRBJ1-1; cdr3_nt: TGTGCCAGCGCGGACAGGGTAAACACTGAAGCTTTCTTT; cdr3_aa: CASADRVNTEAFF
clone_size: few; d_call: -; v_call: TRBV7-9; j_call: TRBJ1-1; cdr3_nt: TGTGCCAGCAGCTACGACAGGCAAGCTTTCTTT; cdr3_aa: CASSYDRQAFF
clone_size: -; d_call: TRBD1; v_call: TRBV28; j_call: TRBJ1-3; cdr3_nt: TGTGCCAGTTACACCGGGACAGTGAGCTCTGGAAACACCATATATTTT; cdr3_aa: CASYTGTVSSGNTIYF
clone_size: -; d_call: -; v_call: TRBV7-2; j_call: TRBJ2-7; cdr3_nt: TGTGCCAGCAGCTTAGTTCGAGGACAGAAATACGAGCAGTACTTC; cdr3_aa: CASSLVRGQKYEQYF
clone_size: few; d_call: TRBD1; v_call: TRBV2; j_call: TRBJ1-5; cdr3_nt: TGTGCCAGCAGCGGGACAGACCCTAGCAATCAGCCCCAGCATTTT; cdr3_aa: CASSGTDPSNQPQHF
clone_size: few; d_call: TRBD2; v_call: TRBV7-2; j_call: TRBJ2-1; cdr3_nt: TGTGCCAGCAGCCCGATACTAGCGGGGCATTACAATGAGCAGTTCTTC; cdr3_aa: CASSPILAGHYNEQFF
clone_size: few; d_call: -; v_call: TRBV29-1; j_call: TRBJ1-2; cdr3_nt: TGCAGCGTTGAAGATCGTCGGAGGGCGGAGAATGGCTACACCTTC; cdr3_aa: CSVEDRRRAENGYTF
clone_size: few; d_call: TRBD1; v_call: TRBV18; j_call: TRBJ2-2; cdr3_nt: TGTGCCAGCTCACCATCACCGGGACAGGGATCCACCGGGGAGCTGTTTTTT; cdr3_aa: CASSPSPGQGSTGELFF
clone_size: few; d_call: -; v_call: TRBV29-1; j_call: TRBJ2-5; cdr3_nt: TGCAGCGTTTCCAGGGACATCCCGGAGACCCAGTACTTC; cdr3_aa: CSVSRDIPETQYF
clone_size: few; d_call: TRBD2; v_call: TRBV11-1; j_call: TRBJ2-3; cdr3_nt: TGTGCCAGCAGAATGCGAGCGGGGGCCAAAGATACGCAGTATTTT; cdr3_aa: CASRMRAGAKDTQYF
clone_size: few; d_call: -; v_call: TRBV28; j_call: TRBJ1-2; cdr3_nt: TGTGCCAGCACGGGACTCTCGGCGATCTTC; cdr3_aa: CASTGLSAIF
clone_size: many; d_call: -; v_call: TRBV30; j_call: TRBJ2-6; cdr3_nt: TGTGCCCGAGGGGCTGGGGCCAACGTCCTGACTTTC; cdr3_aa: CARGAGANVLTF
clone_size: -; d_call: TRBD1; v_call: TRBV2; j_call: TRBJ1-5; cdr3_nt: TGTGCCAGCAGTGCAGGGGGCGTTGGTCAGCCCCAGCATTTT; cdr3_aa: CASSAGGVGQPQHF
clone_size: -; d_call: -; v_call: TRBV6-6; j_call: TRBJ2-7; cdr3_nt: TGTGCCAGCAGTTCCCCGACCGACTCCTACGAGCAGTACTTC; cdr3_aa: CASSSPTDSYEQYF
clone_size: few; d_call: -; v_call: TRBV2; j_call: TRBJ2-2; cdr3_nt: TGTGCCAGCACTCCCGACACCGGGGAGCTGTTTTTT; cdr3_aa: CASTPDTGELFF
clone_size: few; d_call: -; v_call: TRBV30; j_call: TRBJ1-3; cdr3_nt: TGTGCCTGGAGTGTTTGGGGCAGAGACACCATATATTTT; cdr3_aa: CAWSVWGRDTIYF
clone_size: few; d_call: -; v_call: TRBV11-3; j_call: TRBJ2-1; cdr3_nt: TGTGCCAGCAGCTTAGATCCCGTCTCCTACAATGAGCAGTTCTTC; cdr3_aa: CASSLDPVSYNEQFF
clone_size: few; d_call: TRBD2; v_call: TRBV6-5; j_call: TRBJ2-1; cdr3_nt: TGTGCCAGCTGTCCGGGGGGTTCAGGCAATGAGCAGTTCTTC; cdr3_aa: CASCPGGSGNEQFF
clone_size: -; d_call: -; v_call: TRBV6-5; j_call: TRBJ2-7; cdr3_nt: TGTGCCAGCAGTTACGGGCAGGGGCTCTACGAGCAGTACTTC; cdr3_aa: CASSYGQGLYEQYF
clone_size: -; d_call: -; v_call: TRBV30; j_call: TRBJ2-5; cdr3_nt: TGTGCCTGGAGTGCCCCACACGCCGTGGGAGAGACCCAGTACTTC; cdr3_aa: CAWSAPHAVGETQYF